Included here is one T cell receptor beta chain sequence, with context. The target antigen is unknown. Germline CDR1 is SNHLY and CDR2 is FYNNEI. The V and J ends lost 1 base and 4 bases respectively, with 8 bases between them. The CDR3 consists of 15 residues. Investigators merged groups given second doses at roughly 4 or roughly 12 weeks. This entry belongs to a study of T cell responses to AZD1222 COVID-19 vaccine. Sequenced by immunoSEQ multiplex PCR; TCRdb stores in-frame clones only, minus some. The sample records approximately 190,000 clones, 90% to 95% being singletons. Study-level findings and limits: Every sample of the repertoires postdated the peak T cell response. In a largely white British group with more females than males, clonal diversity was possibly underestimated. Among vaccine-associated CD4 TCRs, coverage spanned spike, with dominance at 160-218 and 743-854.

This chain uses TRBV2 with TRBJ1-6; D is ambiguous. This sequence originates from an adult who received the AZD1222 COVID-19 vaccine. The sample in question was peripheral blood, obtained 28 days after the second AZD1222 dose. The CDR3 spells CASSEDSGYNSPLHF. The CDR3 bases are TGTGCCAGCAGTGAAGATTCGGGATATAATTCACCCCTCCACTTT.